These 17 T cell receptor beta chains were all obtained from the same sample, sequenced in a study of T-cell reconstitution after alpha-beta-depleted transplantation in children (dated by TCRdb to the mid-2010s). The treatment or condition tag for this specimen amounts to: allogeneic hematopoietic cell transplantation with graft depleted of TCRalphabeta T cells and CD19 B cells. Library preparation was by PCR. Sequenced on an Illumina HiSeq 2500. TCR libraries were prepared with molecular barcoding, using unique molecular identifiers to normalize TCRbeta repertoire quantification. Using fastp trimming at Q25 and MiXCR clonotype assembly, TCRdb reanalyzed the public sequencing data and kept in-frame beta chains. Every CDR3 protein is listed once, alongside the most common genes and DNA of its rows. The sample yields about 240,000 distinct CDR3 sequences; roughly 24% were counted once. 2% to 3% of the sample is held by the ten biggest clonotypes.

The sample consisted of PBMCs, taken before TCRalphabeta/CD19-depleted stem cell transplant. These receptors were collected from a girl aged 2 to 9 with Fanconi anemia, due to receive a stem cell transplant.

The chain carries TRBV5-1 and TRBJ2-1, with a weak D call TRBD2 (7 bases). The germline V gene has CDR1 SGHRS and CDR2 YFSETQ. This CDR3 region has 18 residues. The germline V and J ends were trimmed by 3 bases and 2 bases, with 21 bases remaining between them. The CDR3 here is CASSWGGNLLTAYNEQFF. In nucleotides, the CDR3 is TGCGCCAGCAGCTGGGGGGGCAACCTTCTAACCGCCTACAATGAGCAGTTCTTC.

This chain links TRBV7-3 with TRBJ2-3; 8 nucleotides agree with TRBD2. Trimming took 5 bases from V and 3 from J; bases not matched to a gene: 7. This CDR3 contains 15 residues. Germline V gene sequence: CDR1 SGHTA, CDR2 FQGTGA. Here the CDR3 reads CASSTRGGGTDTQYF. For the CDR3, the DNA is TGTGCCAGCAGCACTAGGGGCGGGGGGACAGATACGCAGTATTTT.

In this sample, this clonotype turned up once. J is TRBJ2-1 and V is TRBV6-4; the match to TRBD1 covers 7 bases. J gave up 4 bases and V 6 bases, and 9 bases lay outside the gene matches. The germline V gene encodes CDR1 MRHNA and CDR2 SNTAGT. The length of the CDR3 is 15 residues. The CDR3 is CASSVTGTEYNEQFF. The CDR3 DNA sequence: TGTGCCAGCAGCGTGACAGGGACCGAATACAATGAGCAGTTCTTC.

The sample holds a few counts of this clonotype. The genes are TRBV20-1 and TRBJ2-5; 8 bases line up with TRBD2. CDR3 size: 15 residues. The V segment lost 5 bases and the J segment 0 bases; nucleotides outside the gene matches: 8. Germline assignment: CDR1 DFQATT and CDR2 SNEGSKA (reference sequence). The DNA for the CDR3 is TGCAGTGCTTCCTACAGCGGGAGCGACCAAGAGACCCAGTACTTC. This codes for CSASYSGSDQETQYF.

This clonotype was recorded a few times. This chain joins TRBV4-2 and TRBJ1-2, with a possible D match to TRBD1 (5 bases). V was shortened by 0 bases and J by 4 bases, with 12 bases between the two germline ends. The CDR3 is made up of 15 amino acids. Germline CDR1 reads LGHNA; CDR2 reads YNFKEQ. The CDR3 DNA reads as TGTGCCAGCAGCCAAGAAAAAGGGGTGATCTATGGCTACACCTTC. It specifies CASSQEKGVIYGYTF.

Details on this clonotype: One base away lies a much larger clone, so this may be a sequencing read error. The rearrangement links TRBV5-1 to TRBJ2-7; 9 bases are shared with TRBD1. J lost 6 bases, V lost 4 bases, and 14 bases had no gene match. Germline CDR1 is SGHRS and CDR2 is YFSETQ. The CDR3 runs 16 residues. CDR3 nucleotides: TGCGCCAGCAGCGCCACGGGACAGGGCAACTTAGGCGAGCAGTACTTC. It codes for CASSATGQGNLGEQYF.

This clonotype turned up a few times. The germline gene is not matched at one end of the junction; a read error may be the cause. This chain links TRBV12-3 or TRBV12-4 with TRBJ2-7, with TRBD1 as a possible D gene (6 bases). The CDR3 covers 18 residues. CDR3 sequence reads: CACSFRLGASTHSYEQYF. CDR3 nucleotides: TGTGCCTGCAGTTTCCGATTGGGGGCGTCGACCCACTCCTACGAGCAGTACTTC.

The chain combines TRBV3-1 with TRBJ1-4, with unresolved D. The CDR3 has 16 amino acids. The germline gives CDR1 LGHDT, CDR2 YNNKEL (reference sequence). Between the trimmed V and J ends, which lost 0 bases and 5 bases, there was a span of 13 bases. The CDR3, as DNA: TGTGCCAGCAGCCAAGATCTCGGGGTACCCAATGAAAAACTGTTTTTT. It translates to CASSQDLGVPNEKLFF. The full variable domain, in which reference TRBV3-1 and TRBJ1-4 provide the parts outside the CDR3, is DTAVSQTPKYLVTQMGNDKSIKCEQNLGHDTMYWYKQDSKKFLKIMFSYNNKELIINETVPNRFSPKSPDKAHLNLHINSLELGDSAVYFCASSQDLGVPNEKLFFGSGTQLSVL.

This clonotype occurred many times. The chain has TRBV6-5 and TRBJ2-1; a weak D match, TRBD2 (6 bases). With 7 bases removed from V and 8 bases from J, the gap between germline ends came to 24 bases. In germline, CDR1 is MNHEY, CDR2 SVGAGI. This CDR3 spans 16 amino acids. CDR3 DNA: TGTGCCAGCACCGATCGGCGGGGAGTGAATGGATATGAGCAGTTCTTC. Translating gives CASTDRRGVNGYEQFF.

The count of this clonotype is one. The chain joins TRBV6-2 or TRBV6-3 to TRBJ2-3; 8 bases line up with TRBD2. The junction had 16 bases not matched to a gene; V was cut back by 2 bases and J by 3 bases. Germline V lookup: CDR1 MNHEY, CDR2 SVGEGT. CDR3 length equals 19 residues. The CDR3 loop reads CASSYPTFNEAGVTDTQYF. The CDR3 region has the DNA TGTGCCAGCAGTTACCCAACGTTTAATGAAGCGGGAGTGACAGATACGCAGTATTTT.

V usage is TRBV7-6 and J usage is TRBJ2-2; 9 bases fit TRBD2. Germline trimming cut 2 bases from V and 4 bases from J; bases unmatched to any gene: 8. The CDR3 has 17 residues. The germline V gene has CDR1 SGHVS and CDR2 FNYEAQ. The CDR3 DNA reads TGTGCCAGCAGCTTATCTATAGCGGGGGTGATCACCGGGGAGCTGTTTTTT. Amino acids: CASSLSIAGVITGELFF.

The V and J genes are TRBV3-1 and TRBJ2-7, with D perhaps matching TRBD2 (5 bases). The germline V gene has CDR1 LGHDT and CDR2 YNNKEL (reference sequence). The CDR3 totals 14 residues. Trimming shortened V by 2 bases and J by 4 bases, and 12 bases separated the two germline ends. CDR3 loop: CASSQRYSGYEQYF. The CDR3 nucleotides read TGTGCCAGCAGCCAACGCTATTCGGGGTACGAGCAGTACTTC.

The chain carries TRBV20-1 and TRBJ2-7; possible D gene TRBD1, 6 bases. The CDR3 runs 13 residues. Looked up from germline, CDR1 is DFQATT and CDR2 is SNEGSKA (reference sequence). Between the trimmed V and J ends, which lost 2 bases and 0 bases, there was a span of 8 bases. The CDR3 region is CSARRTDSYEQYF. In DNA, the CDR3 is TGCAGTGCTAGAAGGACAGACTCCTACGAGCAGTACTTC.

This clonotype occurred many times. Germline and junction disagree at one end, which may indicate a read error. This rearrangement joins TRBV29-1 to TRBJ2-1; D is possibly TRBD2 (5 bases). Germline CDR1 reads SQVTM; CDR2 reads ANQGSEA. This CDR3 is 13 amino acids long. The CDR3 bases are TGCAGCGTTGAATCCCTAGCCTACTATGAGCAGTTCTTC. This sequence encodes CSVESLAYYEQFF.

The chain links TRBV29-1 to TRBJ2-7; TRBD1 aligns across 8 bases. Germline lookup yields CDR1 SQVTM and CDR2 ANQGSEA. The ends lost 7 bases at V and 3 bases at J; junction bases unmatched: 5. The CDR3 consists of 12 residues. The CDR3 DNA reads as TGCAGCGGGGTGACAGGGGTCTACGAGCAGTACTTC. Amino acids: CSGVTGVYEQYF.

The chain carries TRBV20-1 and TRBJ2-1; the match to TRBD2 covers 10 bases. The ends lost 5 bases at V and 7 bases at J; junction bases unmatched: 14. The CDR3 totals 16 residues. Germline CDR1 and CDR2: DFQATT and SNEGSKA (reference sequence). CDR3: CSASRGTSGMGNEQFF. The CDR3 nucleotides are TGCAGTGCTTCCAGGGGCACTAGCGGGATGGGTAATGAGCAGTTCTTC.

This clonotype was picked up many times. V is TRBV5-1 and J is TRBJ2-1; D is perhaps TRBD2 (6 bases). This CDR3 spans 15 amino acids. The germline gives CDR1 SGHRS, CDR2 YFSETQ. The V gene lost 5 bases and the J gene lost 2 bases, with 14 bases spanning the gap. The CDR3 sequence: CASRSSGGAYNEQFF. In nucleotides, the CDR3 is TGCGCCAGCAGGTCCTCGGGCGGGGCCTACAATGAGCAGTTCTTC.